The T cell receptor (beta chain) described here comes from a study of T cell changes during pregnancy in multiple sclerosis. The V and J ends lost 2 bases and 7 bases, in that order; junction bases with no gene match: 3. Germline V CDR1 and CDR2: SGHNT, YENEEA. The CDR3 sequence is 15 residues long. Data came from immunoSEQ multiplex PCR; TCRdb stores just in-frame clones and leaves some out. The sample holds about 66,000 clones, 75% to 95% seen once. The sequence came from a female donor with multiple sclerosis, enrolled in a pregnancy study. The starting material was CD8+ T cells from peripheral blood mononuclear cells, obtained before pregnancy. This rearrangement joins TRBV11-3 to TRBJ2-1; 12 positions agree with TRBD2. CDR3 DNA: TGTGCCAGCAGCTTAAACGGACTAGCGGGAAATGAGCAGTTCTTC. Translating it yields CASSLNGLAGNEQFF.